The 31 T cell receptor beta chains below were found in one sample sequenced in a study of spatial heterogeneity in lung cancer. Whole-study findings and limits: Tumor mutation counts were tracked by expanded intratumoral alpha and beta TCR counts.

As to time point: sample taken at primary tumor resection. TCRdb redid the calling of the 5' RACE reads with MiXCR, one entry per CDR3 protein. The sample shows roughly 10,000 distinct CDR3 sequences, 12% of them seen only once. Antigens of these TCRs are unknown. The sample consisted of lung tumor tissue, taken at surgery. The receptor set was obtained from a female donor with early-stage non-small cell lung cancer.

This clonotype is medium-sized in the sample. This chain links TRBV2 with TRBJ2-7, with D perhaps TRBD1 (6 bases). The germline V gene encodes CDR1 SNHLY and CDR2 FYNNEI. The CDR3 loop spans 13 amino acids. With 5 bases removed from V and 3 bases from J, the gap between germline ends came to 11 bases. The CDR3: CASSTQGYYEQYF. The CDR3 DNA reads TGTGCCAGCAGTACACAGGGTTACTACGAGCAGTACTTC.

The chain recombines TRBV7-6 with TRBJ2-5; unclear D gene. V lost 5 bases to trimming and J lost 1 base, with 11 bases between them. The CDR3 covers 14 residues. Germline V gene sequence: CDR1 SGHVS, CDR2 FNYEAQ. The DNA of the CDR3 is TGTGCCAGCAGCCCTCAAGCGATCCAAGAGACCCAGTACTTC. Translating gives CASSPQAIQETQYF. The variable domain in full, with the rest retrieved from reference TRBV7-6 and TRBJ2-5, is GAGVSQSPRYKVTKRGQDVALRCDPISGHVSLYWYRQALGQGPEFLTYFNYEAQQDKSGLPNDRFSAERPEGSISTLTIQRTEQRDSAMYRCASSPQAIQETQYFGPGTRLLVL.

Many counts were recorded for this clonotype. The genes are TRBV6-1 and TRBJ2-2; 7 bases agree with TRBD1. The CDR3 spans 13 residues. The germline V gene encodes CDR1 MNHNS and CDR2 SASEGT. After removal of 4 bases from V and 8 bases from J, the junction contained 4 bases not matched to a gene. CDR3 nucleotides: TGTGCCAGCAGTGGACAGGGTATTGGGGAGCTGTTTTTT. Translated: CASSGQGIGELFF.

By frequency in the sample, this clonotype is medium-sized. V is TRBV9 and J is TRBJ2-7, with D unresolved. Germline V CDR1 and CDR2: SGDLS, YYNGEE. This CDR3 spans 13 amino acids. Trimming took 0 bases from V and 5 from J, leaving 9 bases between them. The DNA of the CDR3 is TGTGCCAGCAGCGTAGGCGTTCAGCACGAGCAGTACTTC. Protein product: CASSVGVQHEQYF.

This clonotype showed up just a few times. This chain uses TRBV24-1 with TRBJ1-2; D unclear. The CDR3 is 12 residues long. V shed 12 bases and J shed 3 bases, with 13 bases lying between them. CDR1 and CDR2 from the germline V gene are KGHDR and SFDVKD. The CDR3 DNA reads as TGTGCCTCTCCGGACGGACACTATGGCTACACCTTC. It encodes CASPDGHYGYTF.

Relative to its sample, this clonotype is medium-sized. The chain employs TRBV18 and TRBJ1-5; 7 bases are shared with TRBD1. The CDR3 totals 14 residues. Trimming took 6 bases from V and 10 from J; bases not matched to a gene: 12. Germline assignment: CDR1 KGHSH and CDR2 LQKENI. CDR3 region: CASSPGQENRPQHF. The CDR3 DNA reads TGTGCCAGCTCCCCCGGACAGGAGAATCGCCCCCAGCATTTT.

By share, this clonotype ranks as medium-sized. This sequence joins TRBV28 and TRBJ1-6; D is ambiguous. V was clipped by 8 bases and J by 4 bases, with 12 bases between them. The CDR3 has 14 amino acids. Germline V CDR1 and CDR2: MDHEN, SYDVKM. The DNA for the CDR3 is TGTGCCAGCCACCCGTCAGGTTATAATTCACCCCTCCACTTT. Translation: CASHPSGYNSPLHF.

This clonotype occurred many times. The chain uses TRBV11-2 and TRBJ1-1, with 8 bases aligning to TRBD1. The ends lost 5 bases at V and 0 bases at J; junction bases unmatched: 5. Germline CDR1 SGHAT, CDR2 FQNNGV. The CDR3 spans 15 residues. This CDR3 is CASSPHRGVNTEAFF. The CDR3 DNA reads TGTGCCAGCAGCCCCCACAGGGGGGTGAACACTGAAGCTTTCTTT.

There are a few counts of this clonotype. The genes are TRBV12-3 or TRBV12-4 and TRBJ2-2; D call uncertain. The ends were cut back, 6 bases at V and 5 bases at J, with 7 bases in the middle. The CDR3 has 12 amino acids. CDR3 residues: CASRQGTGELFF. In DNA, the CDR3 is TGTGCCAGCAGGCAAGGGACCGGGGAGCTGTTTTTT.

Judged by abundance, this clonotype is medium-sized. The gene calls are TRBV7-2 and TRBJ1-6; maybe TRBD1 (6 bases). The CDR3 extends over 15 amino acids. The V gene lost 5 bases and the J gene lost 4 bases, with 12 bases spanning the gap. CDR1 SGHTA and CDR2 FQGNSA come from the germline V gene. CDR3 sequence reads: CASSQGTMYNSPLHF. For the CDR3, the DNA is TGTGCCAGCAGCCAGGGGACAATGTATAATTCACCCCTCCACTTT.

The chain recombines TRBV6-2 or TRBV6-3 with TRBJ2-2; 7 bases fit TRBD1. Germline CDR1 reads MNHEY; CDR2 reads SVGEGT. CDR3 length: 13 residues. With V trimmed by 7 bases and J by 7 bases, 6 bases remained unmatched. The CDR3 coding sequence is TGTGCCAGCACCCGACAGGGCGGCGGGGAGCTGTTTTTT. It translates to CASTRQGGGELFF.

This clonotype is judged medium-sized. The chain is built from TRBV2 and TRBJ1-1; TRBD1 agrees at 7 bases. Per the germline V gene, CDR1 is SNHLY and CDR2 is FYNNEI. V shed 6 bases, J shed 4 bases, and the junction held 5 bases outside the gene matches. This CDR3 spans 13 amino acids. The CDR3 bases are TGTGCCAGCAGGGAGACAGGGATCACTGAAGCTTTCTTT. Protein sequence: CASRETGITEAFF.

The rearrangement joins TRBV6-5 to TRBJ2-7, with no clear D. Germline V gene data show CDR1 as MNHEY and CDR2 as SVGAGI. The CDR3 covers 12 residues. The V gene lost 6 bases and the J gene lost 2 bases, with 8 bases spanning the gap. The CDR3 spells CASSPQPYEQYF. In nucleotides, the CDR3 is TGTGCCAGCAGCCCTCAGCCCTACGAGCAGTACTTC.

This clonotype has only a few counts. The CDR3 nucleotides are TGTGCCAGCACTTCTCTCCGAGGGGGGCAGTACTTC. Its translation: CASTSLRGGQYF. The rearrangement joins TRBV28 to TRBJ2-7; D perhaps matches TRBD1 (6 bases). CDR1 and CDR2 from the germline V gene are MDHEN and SYDVKM. V shed 7 bases and J shed 9 bases, with 16 bases lying between them. The CDR3 contains 12 residues.

This clonotype was seen at least ten times. The rearrangement links TRBV6-5 to TRBJ1-2; 7 nucleotides line up with TRBD1. CDR1 and CDR2 (germline): MNHEY, SVGAGI. V dropped 7 bases and J dropped 8; count of bases not matched to a gene: 10. The CDR3 is 13 residues long. The CDR3 region has the DNA TGTGCCAGCACCCACGACAGGGCGGGGGGCTACACCTTC. Translated: CASTHDRAGGYTF.

This clonotype was found many times. This chain joins TRBV27 and TRBJ1-5, with TRBD1 matching over 7 bases. The CDR3 runs to 15 residues. The ends lost 4 bases at V and 0 bases at J; junction bases unmatched: 3. The germline V gene encodes CDR1 MNHEY and CDR2 SMNVEV (reference sequence). Written as DNA, the CDR3 is TGTGCCAGCAGTTCCGGGACAGATAGCAATCAGCCCCAGCATTTT. Translating gives CASSSGTDSNQPQHF.

The chain is built from TRBV20-1 and TRBJ1-1, with 7 bases identical to TRBD1. Germline loops: CDR1 DFQATT, CDR2 SNEGSKA (reference sequence). Trimming at V came to 0 bases and at J to 5 bases, leaving 6 bases not matched to a gene. CDR3 length equals 14 residues. The chain's CDR3 is CSARDDRAGTEAFF. CDR3 in DNA: TGCAGTGCTAGAGATGACAGGGCTGGGACTGAAGCTTTCTTT.

This clonotype was seen more than once but under ten times. This chain links TRBV20-1 with TRBJ2-7; a weak D match, TRBD2 (6 bases). CDR3 length: 14 amino acids. V shed 2 bases and J shed 6 bases, with 17 bases lying between them. From germline, CDR1 is DFQATT and CDR2 SNEGSKA (reference sequence). The CDR3 is CSARSTTSTGEQYF. CDR3 bases: TGCAGTGCTAGATCTACTACTAGCACGGGCGAGCAGTACTTC.

This clonotype was observed many times. This chain joins TRBV7-9 and TRBJ1-1; no firm D call. Germline CDR1 SEHNR, CDR2 FQNEAQ (reference sequence). Trimming pared 2 bases from V and 5 bases from J, leaving 9 bases between. The CDR3 covers 13 residues. The CDR3 here is CASSLFEGTEAFF. For the CDR3, the DNA is TGTGCCAGCAGCTTATTCGAAGGGACTGAAGCTTTCTTT.

This clonotype was detected ten times or more. The J gene is TRBJ2-2, the V gene TRBV20-1; a possible D gene is TRBD2 (6 bases). The V and J ends lost 5 bases and 4 bases respectively, with 11 bases between them. Germline V gene sequence: CDR1 DFQATT, CDR2 SNEGSKA (reference sequence). The CDR3 is made up of 13 amino acids. CDR3 DNA sequence: TGCAGTGCTTCTCGGGGGTTCACCGGGGAGCTGTTTTTT. Residues: CSASRGFTGELFF.

Regarding this clonotype: It may be a read error: a sequence one base away is much more abundant. V gene TRBV14 combines with J gene TRBJ1-5; D is unclear. Germline CDR1 and CDR2: SGHDN and FVKESK. Trimming took 2 bases from V and 4 from J, leaving 6 bases between them. The CDR3 sequence is 13 residues long. CDR3 amino acids: CASSQLANQPQHF. The CDR3 DNA sequence: TGTGCCAGCAGCCAACTGGCTAATCAGCCCCAGCATTTT.

This clonotype was recorded many times. The chain links TRBV4-2 to TRBJ2-7; D may be TRBD1 (5 bases). Germline CDR1 and CDR2: LGHNA and YNFKEQ. The germline V and J ends were trimmed by 0 bases and 7 bases, with 16 bases remaining between them. The CDR3 spans 15 residues. The CDR3 DNA follows: TGTGCCAGCAGCCAAGATTTCGGCAGGGTAGGGGAGCAGTACTTC. It translates to CASSQDFGRVGEQYF.

In this sample, this clonotype turned up many times. The genes are TRBV6-6 and TRBJ1-1; D perhaps matches TRBD1 (5 bases). The CDR3 totals 12 residues. V lost 8 bases to trimming and J lost 3 bases, with 10 bases between them. Germline CDR1 MNHNY, CDR2 SVGAGI (reference sequence). CDR3 region: CASGGGYTEAFF. The CDR3 nucleotides read TGTGCCAGCGGGGGGGGATACACTGAAGCTTTCTTT.

This clonotype was observed at least ten times. This sequence joins TRBV2 and TRBJ2-1; 10 bases are shared with TRBD2. Germline CDR1 and CDR2: SNHLY and FYNNEI. CDR3 length: 13 amino acids. V shed 7 bases and J 9 bases; nucleotides not matched to a gene: 6. This chain's CDR3 is CASIRTSGIEQFF. DNA for the CDR3: TGTGCCAGCATTCGGACTAGCGGCATTGAGCAGTTCTTC.

Relative to its sample, this clonotype is medium-sized (0.01 to 0.1%). The V call is TRBV10-2, the J call TRBJ2-3; 11 nucleotides match TRBD2. The germline V gene encodes CDR1 WSHSY and CDR2 SAAADI. There are 14 residues in the CDR3. Germline trimming cut 10 bases from V and 9 bases from J; bases unmatched to any gene: 12. The CDR3 DNA reads TGCGCCACCATGACTAGCGGGACAGGAGGAACGCAGTATTTT. It is translated as CATMTSGTGGTQYF.

This clonotype is medium-sized. The chain employs TRBV6-5 and TRBJ2-7, with TRBD2 as a possible D gene (5 bases). Germline-derived CDR1 and CDR2 are MNHEY and SVGAGI. V shed 1 base and J shed 4 bases, with 14 bases lying between them. CDR3 length equals 15 residues. In DNA form, the CDR3 reads TGTGCCAGCAGTTACTTGGACGCACGCGGGTACGAGCAGTACTTC. This encodes CASSYLDARGYEQYF.

This clonotype has at least ten counts. The CDR3 coding sequence is TGTGCCAGCAGTTTGGGCGGGAGGGAAACCTACCAAGAGACCCAGTACTTC. It yields the protein CASSLGGRETYQETQYF. This chain connects TRBV12-3 or TRBV12-4 to TRBJ2-5; 9 bases fit TRBD2. V was clipped by 3 bases and J by 0 bases; unmatched bases: 8. This CDR3 is built from 17 residues.

This clonotype has a count of ten or more. The V gene is TRBV5-4, the J gene TRBJ2-5, with D perhaps TRBD2 (5 bases). V was pared by 2 bases and J by 4 bases, with 9 bases between. The CDR3 length is 13 residues. CDR1 SGHNT and CDR2 YYREEE come from the germline V gene (reference sequence). CDR3 region: CASSFGEGETQYF. DNA of the CDR3: TGTGCCAGCAGCTTCGGAGAGGGAGAGACCCAGTACTTC. The whole variable domain, filled in from reference TRBV5-4 and TRBJ2-5, reads ETGVTQSPTHLIKTRGQQVTLRCSSQSGHNTVSWYQQALGQGPQFIFQYYREEENGRGNFPPRFSGLQFPNYSSELNVNALELDDSALYLCASSFGEGETQYFGPGTRLLVL.

In its sample, this clonotype was seen many times. CDR3 nucleotides: TGTGCCAGCAGCCGACAGGGGGCGAGGGAGACCCAGTACTTC. This gives the protein CASSRQGARETQYF. The V call is TRBV27, the J call TRBJ2-5, with 10 bases aligning to TRBD1. Germline trimming cut 6 bases from V and 5 bases from J; bases unmatched to any gene: 6. Germline lookup yields CDR1 MNHEY and CDR2 SMNVEV (reference sequence). The CDR3 extends over 14 amino acids.

This clonotype is medium-sized within its sample. V gene TRBV20-1 combines with J gene TRBJ2-2, with unresolved D. Per the germline V gene, CDR1 is DFQATT and CDR2 is SNEGSKA (reference sequence). The V end was cut by 6 bases, the J end by 0 bases, with 11 bases between. CDR3 length equals 14 residues. As DNA, the CDR3 is TGCAGTGCGTCAAGAAGGACGAACACCGGGGAGCTGTTTTTT. Its protein is CSASRRTNTGELFF.

This clonotype was seen more than once but under ten times. The chain carries TRBV29-1 and TRBJ2-3; 11 nucleotides line up with TRBD2. The germline CDR1 and CDR2 sequences are SQVTM and ANQGSEA. Losses at the gene ends were 5 bases for V and 14 bases for J; bases not matched to a gene: 9. CDR3 size: 12 residues. For the CDR3, the DNA is TGCAGCGTTCGACTAGCGGGGACCCCGGGGTATTTT. Its protein is CSVRLAGTPGYF.